This T cell receptor beta chain stems from a study of blood T cell repertoires in COVID-19. Overall study: COVID-19 samples collected from the United States, Italy and Spain covered acute and convalescent phases. Sources were T cells, B-cell-depleted T cells, or PBMCs; the material itself was cDNA or gDNA.

In the authors' methods: Amplification of reference gene primers provided the estimated nucleated cell counts. Some clones are missing from TCRdb's copy, which holds only in-frame ones; the method was immunoSEQ multiplex PCR. Clonal size and the V and J genes are those of that table, whereas D and trimming came from the DNA. This sample carries about 100,000 clones, approximately 84% of them seen once, and the ten largest clones take 15% to 20%. The germline CDR1 and CDR2 sequences are KGHDR and SFDVKD. The CDR3 is made up of 16 amino acids. V gave up 0 bases and J gave up 2 bases, with 11 bases separating them.

This receptor was obtained from a woman between 55 and 75 years old with acute or convalescent COVID-19. The chain combines TRBV24-1 with TRBJ2-3, with a possible D match to TRBD1 (5 bases). The specimen sequenced was peripheral blood. The CDR3 coding sequence is TGTGCCACCAGTGATTTGCAGGGATCGGTCACAGATACGCAGTATTTT. This sequence encodes CATSDLQGSVTDTQYF.